This TCR beta chain was recorded in a study of cytomegalovirus exposure and HLA in healthy donors. PCR employed 60 Vbeta and 13 Jbeta primers. Assay used: immunoSEQ multiplex PCR; TCRdb lists only in-frame clones, some missing. The sample has roughly 120,000 clones; roughly 9% are singletons. Overall study findings and caveats: It was about 150 TCR beta chains that were listed as cytomegalovirus-associated.

Regarding this clone: The antigen remains unidentified.

The source of this sequence is a man aged 25-40 years in good health and CMV-seronegative. Specimen: PBMCs.

The CDR3 nucleotides are TGCAGCGGACAGGGGGCCGATCGGGCCCAGTACTTC. It specifies CSGQGADRAQYF. The rearrangement uses TRBV29-1 and TRBJ2-5; 10 bases fit TRBD1. Germline V lookup: CDR1 SQVTM, CDR2 ANQGSEA. This CDR3 has 12 residues. V trimming: 7 bases; J trimming: 9 bases; junction bases outside the gene matches: 8.